The 14 T cell receptor beta chains reported below all come from one sample, sequenced in a study of blood T cell repertoires in COVID-19 (dated by TCRdb to about 2020). The method was the immunoSEQ multiplex PCR assay. TCRdb carries this immuneACCESS record with in-frame sequences only. Its versions omit some clonotypes, under half of them owing to an unresolved V gene in the studies checked, with the rest unexplained. The sample has about 270,000 clones on record, roughly nine tenths of them singletons. The top ten hold 3% of the sample. Sequencing was done on a sample of PBMCs or T cells enriched from blood (not recorded which). The receptor source for this set is a woman in her 50s who had recovered from COVID-19.

The chain employs TRBV28 and TRBJ1-2, with 10 bases fitting TRBD1. The CDR3 length is 21 residues. After removal of 1 base from V and 4 bases from J, the junction contained 21 bases not matched to a gene. Germline CDR1 and CDR2: MDHEN and SYDVKM. The CDR3 DNA sequence: TGTGCCAGCAGTTTATCAGGGAGGGGACAGGGGTTTGGGATTGGTGGCTATGGCTACACCTTC. It translates to CASSLSGRGQGFGIGGYGYTF.

The table lists this clone with a count of one. The V gene is TRBV24-1, the J gene TRBJ2-1; D is unresolved. V gave up 2 bases and J gave up 10 bases, with 11 bases separating them. Germline V gene sequence: CDR1 KGHDR, CDR2 SFDVKD. The CDR3 extends over 13 amino acids. The CDR3 coding sequence is TGTGCCACCAGTGATTCCCGCGGTGGGGAGCAGTTCTTC. Its protein product is CATSDSRGGEQFF.

The chain has TRBV30 and TRBJ1-4; TRBD1 matches 7 bases. The germline gives CDR1 GTSNPN, CDR2 SVGIG (reference sequence). V lost 5 bases to trimming and J lost 0 bases; unmatched junction nucleotides: 3. The CDR3 covers 14 residues. The CDR3 loop is CAWGTAATNEKLFF. The DNA of the CDR3 is TGTGCCTGGGGGACAGCCGCAACTAATGAAAAACTGTTTTTT.

This clone is a singleton in its sample. The chain joins TRBV4-3 to TRBJ1-1; D gene uncertain. Trimming removed 2 bases from V and 8 bases from J, with 9 bases in between. Germline assignment: CDR1 LGHNA and CDR2 YSLEER. The CDR3 is made up of 12 amino acids. In nucleotides, the CDR3 is TGCGCCAGCAGCCAAAGCGGAGCGGAAGCTTTCTTT. It yields the protein CASSQSGAEAFF.

This clone appeared a single time. The rearrangement uses TRBV9 and TRBJ2-1; 9 bases are a match to TRBD2. The CDR3 extends over 18 amino acids. The junction had 13 bases not matched to a gene; V was cut back by 0 bases and J by 6 bases. CDR1 is SGDLS and CDR2 is YYNGEE in the germline V gene. CDR3 in amino acids: CASSVVGGSGSMGNEQFF. The CDR3 DNA reads TGTGCCAGCAGCGTAGTAGGGGGTAGCGGGAGTATGGGCAATGAGCAGTTCTTC.

This clone showed up just once. This chain links TRBV25-1 with TRBJ2-7; the D gene is possibly TRBD1 (6 bases). CDR1 and CDR2 (germline): MGHDK, SYGVNS. The length of the CDR3 is 11 residues. V lost 9 bases to trimming and J lost 1 base, with 7 bases between them. In DNA, the CDR3 is TGTGCCAGTCAGGGGTCCTACGAGCAGTACTTC. Translating it yields CASQGSYEQYF.

The CDR3 reads CASSLAVSGTQYF. CDR3 DNA: TGTGCCAGCAGCTTAGCGGTATCCGGGACCCAGTACTTC. The V and J genes are TRBV7-9 and TRBJ2-5, with D unclear. Trimming took 0 bases from V and 7 from J, leaving 9 bases between them. The germline V gene has CDR1 SEHNR and CDR2 FQNEAQ (reference sequence). This CDR3 has 13 amino acids.

This chain joins TRBV6-5 and TRBJ2-7, with 7 bases fitting TRBD1. This CDR3 has 15 residues. CDR1 and CDR2 (germline): MNHEY, SVGAGI. The V gene end was trimmed by 6 bases and the J gene end by 2 bases; junction bases not matched to a gene: 10. CDR3 sequence (DNA): TGTGCCAGCAGGATCGGGACAGTATCGACCTACGAGCAGTACTTC. It specifies CASRIGTVSTYEQYF.

The chain is built from TRBV6-5 and TRBJ2-7; 12 bases fit TRBD2. V gave up 6 bases and J gave up 4 bases; unmatched junction bases: 7. From germline, CDR1 is MNHEY and CDR2 SVGAGI. This CDR3 comprises 15 residues. The CDR3 region is CASRVTSGSGYEQYF. The DNA for the CDR3 is TGTGCCAGCAGGGTGACTAGCGGGAGTGGTTACGAGCAGTACTTC.

The chain joins TRBV5-1 to TRBJ2-7, with 10 bases matching TRBD2. CDR1 SGHRS and CDR2 YFSETQ come from the germline V gene. Germline trimming cut 4 bases from V and 3 bases from J; bases unmatched to any gene: 10. There are 16 residues in the CDR3. Here the CDR3 DNA reads TGCGCCAGCAGCACGACCCCAGCGGGAGGGAACTACGAGCAGTACTTC. Encoded protein: CASSTTPAGGNYEQYF.

V usage is TRBV6-1 and J usage is TRBJ1-3; 10 nucleotides agree with TRBD1. The J segment lost 8 bases and the V segment lost 3 bases, leaving 4 bases of the junction unmatched. CDR3 size: 14 residues. Germline assignment: CDR1 MNHNS and CDR2 SASEGT. CDR3 in amino acids: CASSETGGRDTIYF. DNA for the CDR3: TGTGCCAGCAGTGAGACAGGGGGCAGGGACACCATATATTTT.

The J gene is TRBJ1-6, the V gene TRBV7-2, with TRBD1 as a possible D gene (6 bases). Trimming stripped 5 bases from V and 3 bases from J, with 11 bases between. CDR3 length: 15 residues. Germline CDR1 and CDR2: SGHTA and FQGNSA. The CDR3 is CASSLGADYNSPLHF. The CDR3 region has the DNA TGTGCCAGCAGCCTGGGGGCGGACTATAATTCACCCCTCCACTTT.

The J gene is TRBJ2-2, the V gene TRBV2; 10 positions agree with TRBD2. V was clipped by 0 bases and J by 2 bases; unmatched bases: 6. Germline values: CDR1 SNHLY, CDR2 FYNNEI. The CDR3 spans 18 residues. DNA for the CDR3: TGTGCCAGCAGTGAAGCGTCCGGACTAGCGGAAAACACCGGGGAGCTGTTTTTT. As protein: CASSEASGLAENTGELFF.

The rearrangement uses TRBV7-9 and TRBJ2-6; the D is unclear. This CDR3 has 18 amino acids. Between the trimmed V and J ends, which lost 5 bases and 0 bases, there was a span of 17 bases. The germline V gene has CDR1 SEHNR and CDR2 FQNEAQ (reference sequence). The CDR3 loop reads CASSVLGVESSGANVLTF. The CDR3 nucleotides read TGTGCCAGCAGCGTCCTCGGAGTGGAGAGCTCTGGGGCCAACGTCCTGACTTTC.